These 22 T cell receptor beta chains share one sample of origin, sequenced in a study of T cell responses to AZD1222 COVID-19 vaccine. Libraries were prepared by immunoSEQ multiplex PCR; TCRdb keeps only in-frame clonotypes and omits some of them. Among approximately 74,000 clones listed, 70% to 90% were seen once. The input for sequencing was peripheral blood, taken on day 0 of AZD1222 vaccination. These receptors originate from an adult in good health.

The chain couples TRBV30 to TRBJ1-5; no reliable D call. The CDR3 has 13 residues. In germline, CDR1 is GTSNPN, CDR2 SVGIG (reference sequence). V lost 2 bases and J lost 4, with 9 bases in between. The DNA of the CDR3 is TGTGCCTGGAGTAAGGCGGGGAATCAGCCCCAGCATTTT. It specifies CAWSKAGNQPQHF.

The CDR3 sequence is CASSAAGANVLTF. For the CDR3, the DNA is TGTGCCAGCAGCGCAGCCGGGGCCAACGTCCTGACTTTC. This chain links TRBV13 with TRBJ2-6; no definite D call. Germline V gives CDR1 PRHDT, CDR2 FYEKMQ (reference sequence). Trimming removed 5 bases from V and 4 bases from J, with 6 bases in between. CDR3 size: 13 residues.

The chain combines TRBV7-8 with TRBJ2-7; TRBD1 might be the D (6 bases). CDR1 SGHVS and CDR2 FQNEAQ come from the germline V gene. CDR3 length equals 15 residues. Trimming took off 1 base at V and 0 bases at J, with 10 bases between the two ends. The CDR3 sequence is CASSLGQGSSYEQYF. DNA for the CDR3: TGTGCCAGCAGCTTAGGGCAGGGGAGCTCCTACGAGCAGTACTTC.

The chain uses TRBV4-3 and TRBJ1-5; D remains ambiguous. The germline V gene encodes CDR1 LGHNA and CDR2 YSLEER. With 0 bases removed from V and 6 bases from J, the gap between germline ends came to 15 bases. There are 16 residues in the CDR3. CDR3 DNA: TGCGCCAGCAGCCAAGATCTCCAGTCTTCACTTCAGCCCCAGCATTTT. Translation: CASSQDLQSSLQPQHF.

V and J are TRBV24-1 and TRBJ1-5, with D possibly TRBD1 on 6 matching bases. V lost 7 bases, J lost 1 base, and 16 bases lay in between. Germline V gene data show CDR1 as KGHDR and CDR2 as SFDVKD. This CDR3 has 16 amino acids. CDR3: CATRSEGGLSNQPQHF. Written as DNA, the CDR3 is TGTGCCACCAGATCCGAGGGGGGGTTAAGCAATCAGCCCCAGCATTTT.

The CDR3 loop reads CASSLDGTGVSFF. DNA of the CDR3: TGTGCCAGCAGCTTAGATGGGACAGGGGTGTCCTTCTTT. The chain is built from TRBV7-9 and TRBJ1-1, with 10 positions matching TRBD1. CDR3 size: 13 residues. Germline CDR1 and CDR2: SEHNR and FQNEAQ (reference sequence). The ends lost 1 base at V and 14 bases at J; junction bases unmatched: 7.

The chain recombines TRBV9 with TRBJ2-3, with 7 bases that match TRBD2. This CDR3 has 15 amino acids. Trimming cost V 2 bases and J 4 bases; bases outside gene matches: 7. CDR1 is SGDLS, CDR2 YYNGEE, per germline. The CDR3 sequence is CASSVGRERADTQYF. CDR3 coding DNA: TGTGCCAGCAGCGTGGGGCGGGAGAGGGCAGATACGCAGTATTTT.

The CDR3 bases are TGTGCCAGCAGCCCTAGATGGGCTAGCGGGAGTTCGGCCGACAATGAGCAGTTCTTC. This gives the protein CASSPRWASGSSADNEQFF. This chain uses TRBV28 with TRBJ2-1; 10 nucleotides match TRBD2. CDR1 and CDR2 from the germline V gene are MDHEN and SYDVKM. The CDR3 loop spans 19 amino acids. The junction had 19 bases not matched to a gene; V was cut back by 6 bases and J by 5 bases.

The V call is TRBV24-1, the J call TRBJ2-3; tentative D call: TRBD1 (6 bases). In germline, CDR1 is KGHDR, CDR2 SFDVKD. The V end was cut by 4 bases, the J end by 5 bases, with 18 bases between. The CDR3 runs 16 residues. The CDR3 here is CATSDPQQGVIDTQYF. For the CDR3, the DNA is TGTGCCACCAGTGACCCTCAACAGGGTGTCATAGATACGCAGTATTTT.

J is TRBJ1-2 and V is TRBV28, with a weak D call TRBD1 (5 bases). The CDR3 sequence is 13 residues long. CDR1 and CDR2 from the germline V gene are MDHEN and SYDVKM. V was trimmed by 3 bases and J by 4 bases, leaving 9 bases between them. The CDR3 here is CASSLGGFYGYTF. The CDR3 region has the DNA TGTGCCAGCAGTTTGGGGGGTTTCTATGGCTACACCTTC.

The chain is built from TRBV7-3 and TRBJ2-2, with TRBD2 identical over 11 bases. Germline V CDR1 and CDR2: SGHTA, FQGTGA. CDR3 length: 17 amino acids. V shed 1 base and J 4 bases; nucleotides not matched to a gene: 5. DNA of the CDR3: TGTGCCAGCAGCTTAAATTCGCTAGCGGGAGGCACCGGGGAGCTGTTTTTT. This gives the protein CASSLNSLAGGTGELFF.

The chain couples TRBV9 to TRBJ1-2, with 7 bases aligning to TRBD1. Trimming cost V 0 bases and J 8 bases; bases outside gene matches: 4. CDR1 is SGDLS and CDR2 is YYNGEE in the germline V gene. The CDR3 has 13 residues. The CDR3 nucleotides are TGTGCCAGCAGCGTAGGACAGGGTTTCGGCTACACCTTC. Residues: CASSVGQGFGYTF.

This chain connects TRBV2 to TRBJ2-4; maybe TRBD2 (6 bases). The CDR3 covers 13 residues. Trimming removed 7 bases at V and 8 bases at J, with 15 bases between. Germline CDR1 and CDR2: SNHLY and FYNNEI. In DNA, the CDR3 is TGTGCCAGCAATAGGGGACTCGGAGACATTCAGTACTTC. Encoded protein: CASNRGLGDIQYF.

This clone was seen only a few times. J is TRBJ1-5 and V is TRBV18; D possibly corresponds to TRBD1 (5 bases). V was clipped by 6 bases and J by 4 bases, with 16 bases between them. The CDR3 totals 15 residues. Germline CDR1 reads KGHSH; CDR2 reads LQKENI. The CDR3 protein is CASSPDGKGNQPQHF. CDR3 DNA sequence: TGTGCCAGCTCGCCAGACGGAAAGGGGAATCAGCCCCAGCATTTT.

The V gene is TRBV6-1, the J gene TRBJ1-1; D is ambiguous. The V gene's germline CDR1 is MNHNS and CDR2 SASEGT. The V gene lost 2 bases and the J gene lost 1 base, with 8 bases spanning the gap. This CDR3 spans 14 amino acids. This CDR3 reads CASSEIRWNTEAFF. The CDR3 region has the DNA TGTGCCAGCAGTGAAATTCGATGGAACACTGAAGCTTTCTTT.

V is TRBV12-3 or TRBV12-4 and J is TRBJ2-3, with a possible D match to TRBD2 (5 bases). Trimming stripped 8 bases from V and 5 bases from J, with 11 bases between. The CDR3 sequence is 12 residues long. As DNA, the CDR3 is TGTGCCAGCGTAGAGGGATTAGATACGCAGTATTTT. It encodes CASVEGLDTQYF.

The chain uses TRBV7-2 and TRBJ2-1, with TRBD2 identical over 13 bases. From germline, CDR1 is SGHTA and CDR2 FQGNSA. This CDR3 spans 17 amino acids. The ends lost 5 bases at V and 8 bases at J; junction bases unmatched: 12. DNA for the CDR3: TGTGCCAGCAGCCTCACTAGCGGGGGGGCTGTTGTGGATGAGCAGTTCTTC. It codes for CASSLTSGGAVVDEQFF. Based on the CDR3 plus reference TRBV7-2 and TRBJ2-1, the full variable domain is GAGVSQSPSNKVTEKGKDVELRCDPISGHTALYWYRQSLGQGLEFLIYFQGNSAPDKSGLPSDRFSAERTGGSVSTLTIQRTQQEDSAVYLCASSLTSGGAVVDEQFFGPGTRLTVL.

CDR3 residues: CASRRYGGQHNEQFF. The CDR3 DNA follows: TGTGCCAGCAGACGATATGGGGGACAGCACAATGAGCAGTTCTTC. The gene calls are TRBV25-1 and TRBJ2-1, with TRBD1 identical over 7 bases. V lost 6 bases to trimming and J lost 5 bases; unmatched junction nucleotides: 10. CDR3 size: 15 residues. The germline V gene encodes CDR1 MGHDK and CDR2 SYGVNS.

CDR3 region: CSASPTSGFYNEQFF. The CDR3 DNA sequence: TGCAGTGCTAGTCCTACTAGCGGTTTTTACAATGAGCAGTTCTTC. The chain combines TRBV20-1 with TRBJ2-1; 8 bases line up with TRBD2. This CDR3 has 15 residues. Trimming at V came to 3 bases and at J to 4 bases, leaving 8 bases not matched to a gene. CDR1 DFQATT and CDR2 SNEGSKA come from the germline V gene (reference sequence).

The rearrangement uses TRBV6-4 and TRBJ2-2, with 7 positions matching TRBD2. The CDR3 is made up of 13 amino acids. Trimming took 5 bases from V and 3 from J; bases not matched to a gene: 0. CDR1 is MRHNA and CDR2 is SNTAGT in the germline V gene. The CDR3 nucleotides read TGTGCCAGCAGTAGCGGGGACACCGGGGAGCTGTTTTTT. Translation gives CASSSGDTGELFF.

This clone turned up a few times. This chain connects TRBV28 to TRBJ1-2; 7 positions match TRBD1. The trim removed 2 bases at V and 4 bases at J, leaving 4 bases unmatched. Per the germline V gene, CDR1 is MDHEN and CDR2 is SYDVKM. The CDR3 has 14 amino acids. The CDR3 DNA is TGTGCCAGCAGTTTAAGGGGACAGACCTATGGCTACACCTTC. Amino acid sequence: CASSLRGQTYGYTF.

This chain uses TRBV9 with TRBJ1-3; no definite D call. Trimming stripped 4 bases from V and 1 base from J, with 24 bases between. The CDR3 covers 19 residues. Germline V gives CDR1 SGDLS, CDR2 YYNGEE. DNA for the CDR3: TGTGCCAGCAGCCCAGAGCCCCCCGGCAGGTATTTTTCTGGAAACACCATATATTTT. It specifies CASSPEPPGRYFSGNTIYF.